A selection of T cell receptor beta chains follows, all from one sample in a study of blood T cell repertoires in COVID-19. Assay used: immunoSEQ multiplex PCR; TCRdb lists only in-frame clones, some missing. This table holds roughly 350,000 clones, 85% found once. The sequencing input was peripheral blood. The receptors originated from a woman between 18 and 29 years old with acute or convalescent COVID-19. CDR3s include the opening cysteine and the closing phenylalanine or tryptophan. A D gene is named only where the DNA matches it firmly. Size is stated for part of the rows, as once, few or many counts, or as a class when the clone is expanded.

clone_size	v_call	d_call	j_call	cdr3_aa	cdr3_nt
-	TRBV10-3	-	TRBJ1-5	CASGFGNSNQPQHF	TGTGCCAGCGGGTTTGGCAATAGCAATCAGCCCCAGCATTTT
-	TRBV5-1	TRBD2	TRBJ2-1	CASSLSLAGYNEQFF	TGCGCCAGCAGCTTAAGTCTAGCGGGGTACAATGAGCAGTTCTTC
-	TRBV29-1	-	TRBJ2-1	CSVGGGTGNNEQFF	TGCAGCGTTGGCGGGGGGACAGGGAACAATGAGCAGTTCTTC
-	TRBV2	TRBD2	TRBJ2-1	CASSEASGGPTYNEQFF	TGTGCCAGCAGTGAAGCTAGCGGGGGGCCAACGTACAATGAGCAGTTCTTC
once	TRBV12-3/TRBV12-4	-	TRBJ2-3	CASSPTRGTQYF	TGTGCCAGCAGTCCAACTAGAGGTACGCAGTATTTT
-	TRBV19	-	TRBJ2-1	CASTPSVLDEQFF	TGTGCCAGTACCCCTAGTGTACTCGATGAGCAGTTCTTC
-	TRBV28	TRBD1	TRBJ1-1	CASSPPGGLNTEAFF	TGTGCCAGCAGTCCCCCAGGGGGGTTGAACACTGAAGCTTTCTTT
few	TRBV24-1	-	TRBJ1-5	CATSDFGQPQHF	TGTGCCACCAGTGATTTCGGGCAGCCCCAGCATTTT
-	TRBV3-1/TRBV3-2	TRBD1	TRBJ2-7	CASSRGQGAYEQYF	TGTGCCAGCAGCCGGGGACAGGGAGCCTACGAGCAGTACTTC
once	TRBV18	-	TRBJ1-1	CASSPNDRSDEAFF	TGTGCCAGCTCACCAAATGACAGATCAGATGAAGCTTTCTTT
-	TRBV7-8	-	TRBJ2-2	CASTSRGERELFF	TGTGCCAGCACCTCCCGCGGGGAAAGGGAGCTGTTTTTT
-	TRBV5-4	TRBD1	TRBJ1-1	CASRQAGTGVGVTEAFF	TGTGCCAGCAGACAGGCCGGGACAGGGGTTGGGGTCACTGAAGCTTTCTTT
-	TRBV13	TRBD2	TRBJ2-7	CASSLTGTSGLGEQYF	TGTGCCAGCAGTCTTACCGGGACTAGCGGACTTGGAGAGCAGTACTTC
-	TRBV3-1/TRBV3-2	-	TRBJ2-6	CASSQAWGLDVLTF	TGTGCCAGCAGCCAAGCGTGGGGGCTAGACGTCCTGACTTTC
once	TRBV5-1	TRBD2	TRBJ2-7	CASSPTIAGVYEQYF	TGCGCCAGCAGCCCTACTATAGCGGGGGTCTACGAGCAGTACTTC
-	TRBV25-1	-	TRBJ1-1	CASSEAANTEAFF	TGTGCCAGCAGTGAAGCGGCTAACACTGAAGCTTTCTTT
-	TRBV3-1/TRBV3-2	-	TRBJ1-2	CASSPDRYGYTF	TGTGCCAGCAGCCCGGACAGATATGGCTACACCTTC
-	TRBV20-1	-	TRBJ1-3	CSASRGRLSGNTIYF	TGCAGTGCTAGTAGGGGCCGGCTGTCTGGAAACACCATATATTTT
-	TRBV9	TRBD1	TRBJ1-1	CASSADRGGLTEAFF	TGTGCCAGCAGCGCAGACAGGGGAGGGTTGACTGAAGCTTTCTTT
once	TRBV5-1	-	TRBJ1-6	CASSLAGQGMDSPLHF	TGCGCCAGCAGCTTGGCGGGTCAGGGGATGGATTCACCCCTCCACTTT
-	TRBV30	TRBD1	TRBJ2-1	CAWYRDRGREQFF	TGTGCCTGGTACCGGGACAGGGGACGTGAGCAGTTCTTC
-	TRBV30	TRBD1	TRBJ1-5	CAWDRVLSNQPQHF	TGTGCCTGGGACAGGGTCCTTAGCAATCAGCCCCAGCATTTT
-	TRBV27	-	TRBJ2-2	CASSTGLNTGELFF	TGTGCCAGCAGTACTGGACTTAACACCGGGGAGCTGTTTTTT
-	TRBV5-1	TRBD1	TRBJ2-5	CASSWGDRGSGETQYF	TGCGCCAGCAGCTGGGGGGACAGGGGGTCGGGAGAGACCCAGTACTTC
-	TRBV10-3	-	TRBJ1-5	CAISGGGQPQHF	TGTGCCATCAGTGGAGGGGGTCAGCCCCAGCATTTT
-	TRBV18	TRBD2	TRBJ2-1	CASSPPSGRADEQFF	TGTGCCAGCTCACCACCGAGCGGGAGGGCAGATGAGCAGTTCTTC
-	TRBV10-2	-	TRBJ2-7	CASSESGGQPYEQYF	TGCGCCAGCAGTGAGAGTGGGGGACAACCCTACGAGCAGTACTTC
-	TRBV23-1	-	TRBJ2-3	CASRPQDIGQGATDTQYF	TGCGCCAGCAGACCTCAGGATATAGGACAAGGTGCGACAGATACGCAGTATTTT
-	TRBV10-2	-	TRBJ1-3	CASSVGPGGASGNTIYF	TGCGCCAGCAGTGTAGGGCCAGGAGGGGCCTCTGGAAACACCATATATTTT
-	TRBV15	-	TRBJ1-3	CATSRSKLGNTIYF	TGTGCCACCAGCAGGTCGAAGCTTGGAAACACCATATATTTT
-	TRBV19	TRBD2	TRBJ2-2	CASASGGPNTGELFF	TGTGCCAGTGCCAGCGGGGGTCCGAACACCGGGGAGCTGTTTTTT
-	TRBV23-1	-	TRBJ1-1	CASSHSPTGNTEAFF	TGCGCCAGCAGTCACTCCCCCACAGGGAACACTGAAGCTTTCTTT
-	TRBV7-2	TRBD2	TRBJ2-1	CASSLDPASGVYNEQFF	TGTGCCAGCAGCTTAGACCCTGCTAGCGGGGTCTACAATGAGCAGTTCTTC
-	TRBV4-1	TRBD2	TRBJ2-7	CASSRISGSQGPYEQYF	TGCGCCAGCAGCCGGATTAGCGGGAGTCAGGGGCCCTACGAGCAGTACTTC
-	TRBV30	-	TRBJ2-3	CAWDDRGGTDTQYF	TGTGCCTGGGATGATAGGGGGGGAACAGATACGCAGTATTTT
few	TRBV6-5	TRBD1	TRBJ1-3	CASSGGLSSGNTIYF	TGTGCCAGTTCAGGGGGCTTGAGCTCTGGAAACACCATATATTTT
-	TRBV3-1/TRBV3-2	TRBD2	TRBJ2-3	CASSLGLAGVSYNTQYF	TGTGCCAGCAGCCTTGGACTAGCGGGGGTTTCCTACAATACGCAGTATTTT
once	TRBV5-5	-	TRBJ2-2	CASRLQGNTGELFF	TGTGCCAGCAGGTTACAGGGGAACACCGGGGAGCTGTTTTTT
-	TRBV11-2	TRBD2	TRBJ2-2	CASSDLPGLAEYTGELFF	TGTGCCAGCAGCGACCTGCCGGGACTAGCTGAATACACCGGGGAGCTGTTTTTT
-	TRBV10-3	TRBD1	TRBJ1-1	CAIMTGASDTEAFF	TGTGCCATCATGACAGGGGCGTCGGACACTGAAGCTTTCTTT